This T cell receptor beta chain stems from a study of control samples from healthy donors and cancer patients. The CDR3 loop spans 20 amino acids. V gave up 0 bases and J gave up 0 bases; unmatched junction bases: 15. Germline CDR1 LGHDT, CDR2 YNNKEL (reference sequence). TCRdb's copy holds only in-frame clones and misses some; the assay was immunoSEQ multiplex PCR. This table holds 100,000 to 150,000 clones, roughly 90% found once. The V call is TRBV3-1 (or the pseudogene TRBV3-2), the J call TRBJ2-7; 9 bases map to TRBD2. The sequencing sample was made of blood. The TCR was taken from a woman aged 45-60 years in good health. CDR3 amino acids: CASSQECLVIAGANSYEQYF. CDR3 DNA sequence: TGTGCCAGCAGCCAAGAGTGTTTGGTAATAGCGGGGGCCAACTCCTACGAGCAGTACTTC.